This T cell receptor beta chain is from a study of blood T cell repertoires in COVID-19 (dated by TCRdb to the early 2020s). In terms of the full investigation: Samples from collaborators originated in the United States, Italy and Spain and spanned both the acute and convalescent phases of COVID-19. The prospective study material was composed of cDNA or gDNA derived from T cells, B-cell-depleted T cells, or PBMCs. The samples were drawn from the first 160 participants of the ongoing ImmuneRACE study and from under 1,500 subjects provided by 6 global collaborators. Sample metadata almost always included a de-identified subject ID, COVID-19 status, age in years and sex. The repertoires were made available in a free public database intended to serve as a resource for research on the immune response to SARS-CoV-2. HLA class I and class II types, where available, came from metadata supplied by the sample provider rather than from assay-based typing. The dataset comprised deeply sampled blood TCRbeta repertoires from subjects exposed to, actively infected with, or recovered from COVID-19.

The CDR3, cysteine through phenylalanine, is 13 amino acids long. The kept DNA is CDR3 alone, 39 bases in frame from the first base. According to the germline V gene, CDR1 reads MNHEY and CDR2 reads SVGAGI. Between the V and J ends, shortened by 0 bases and 1 base respectively, the junction contains 3 bases. The immunoSEQ Assay, a bias-controlled multiplex PCR, was used to amplify TCRbeta CDR3 regions from genomic DNA. Under the source paper's analysis protocol: The number of nucleated cells in each sample was estimated by amplification of reference gene primers within the assay. To quantify the absolute abundance of each unique TCRbeta CDR3 rearrangement, sequence reads were collapsed and filtered. For each sample, productive Simpson clonality was calculated as the square root of Simpson's diversity index over productive rearrangements. TCRdb's version of the immuneACCESS table is confined to in-frame rearrangements and falls short of the full clone set. An unresolved V gene accounts for under half of the shortfall where checked; the remainder is of unknown origin. Clonal size and the V and J genes are those of that table, whereas D and trimming came from the DNA. This sample is represented by 130,000 or so clones; 85% to 90% of them were singletons. Of the sample, 1.5% to 1.9% falls within the top ten clones.

Results and caveats for the whole study, not just this receptor: The quantity of clinical and demographic metadata differed by source and by participant and was supplied without curation.

Remarks on this clone: There is no known antigen for this receptor. No much larger clone exists at a distance of one base, and base qualities are not known.

The collaborating institutions used their own protocols to collect whole blood in K2EDTA tubes. For TCRbeta analysis, collaborator samples were shipped as frozen whole blood, as isolated PBMCs, or as DNA extracted from either sample type. This receptor chain uses TRBV6-5 and TRBJ1-1; there is no confident call for the D gene. The sequencing sample was made of peripheral blood. The sequence was collected from a woman aged 55-69 years with acute or convalescent COVID-19. The CDR3 region: CASSYSQNTEAFF. The sequenced DNA: TGTGCCAGCAGTTACTCACAGAACACTGAAGCTTTCTTT.